This TCR beta chain derives from a study of metastatic and nonmetastatic thyroid tumors. TCRdb ran MiXCR on the PCR reads. The sample comprises approximately 20,000 clones, around a fifth of which are singletons, and about 15% rests with the top ten. CDR1 and CDR2 from the germline V gene are MNHEY and SMNVEV (reference sequence). The junction had 9 bases not matched to a gene; V was cut back by 2 bases and J by 5 bases. The CDR3 loop spans 16 amino acids. Thyroid surgery was preceded by no treatment in any patient. There are many counts of this clone. Other DNA sequences from this sample encode an identical CDR3 as well.

Material: tumor tissue. This sequence originates from a female donor with papillary thyroid cancer or a benign thyroid nodule (not recorded which). Some clones in this sample may be carry-over from other donors' samples. This sequence joins TRBV27 and TRBJ2-5; 9 nucleotides line up with TRBD2. In DNA, the CDR3 is TGTGCCAGCAGTTTAACGCCAGCGGGAGGTTGGGAGACCCAGTACTTC. It specifies CASSLTPAGGWETQYF.